These T cell receptor beta chains were read from a single sample in a study of shared T cell receptors in the human thymus. Assay used: immunoSEQ multiplex PCR; TCRdb lists only in-frame clones, some missing. The table has about 660,000 clones, around nine tenths seen once; the top ten hold about 0.01%. These data were also filed under a second study, of human thymus T cells.

Sequenced: thymocytes. These receptors were taken from a boy under two years old with a congenital heart defect. CDR3s include the opening cysteine and the closing phenylalanine or tryptophan. D genes are given only for firm matches. Expanded clones are given a class, and other clones once, few, many or no size at all.

TRBV28	-	TRBJ2-7	-	CASSLAETYEQYF	TGTGCCAGCAGTTTGGCGGAGACCTACGAGCAGTACTTC
TRBV6-1	-	TRBJ2-7	TRBD1	CASSGPGQGTYEQYF	TGTGCCAGCAGTGGACCGGGACAGGGGACCTACGAGCAGTACTTC
TRBV4-3	-	TRBJ2-1	-	CASSQDLRASAYSYNEQFF	TGCGCCAGCAGCCAAGATCTGAGGGCTAGCGCCTACTCCTACAATGAGCAGTTCTTC
TRBV30	once	TRBJ1-6	-	CAWSTKSNRNSPLHF	TGTGCCTGGAGTACTAAGTCAAACCGGAATTCACCCCTCCACTTT
TRBV28	few	TRBJ1-1	-	CASSWRGNTEAFF	TGTGCCAGCAGTTGGAGGGGGAACACTGAAGCTTTCTTT
TRBV5-1	-	TRBJ2-7	TRBD2	CASRPAASGGLYEQYF	TGCGCCAGCAGACCGGCAGCTAGCGGGGGGCTATACGAGCAGTACTTC
TRBV30	-	TRBJ2-7	TRBD2	CAWSVRASGSYEQYF	TGTGCCTGGAGTGTACGGGCTAGCGGGTCCTACGAGCAGTACTTC
TRBV10-3	once	TRBJ1-4	TRBD1	CAIRGRGQGVSFYEKLFF	TGTGCCATCAGGGGACGGGGACAGGGGGTTTCATTTTATGAAAAACTGTTTTTT
TRBV7-6	-	TRBJ2-1	TRBD1	CASSLSPDRGSHEQFF	TGTGCCAGCAGCTTAAGCCCGGACAGGGGGTCCCATGAGCAGTTCTTC
TRBV7-2	-	TRBJ2-7	-	CASSLTGLAYEQYF	TGTGCCAGCAGCTTAACAGGGTTGGCCTACGAGCAGTACTTC
TRBV30	-	TRBJ1-1	TRBD1	CAWMSPGGILNTEAFF	TGTGCCTGGATGTCCCCAGGGGGAATACTGAACACTGAAGCTTTCTTT
TRBV7-9	-	TRBJ2-7	TRBD1	CASSSPDRVSYEQYF	TGTGCCAGCAGCTCTCCTGACAGGGTTTCCTACGAGCAGTACTTC
TRBV25-1	-	TRBJ1-5	-	CASSESGRGDGNQPQHF	TGTGCCAGCAGTGAATCCGGACGGGGTGATGGCAATCAGCCCCAGCATTTT
TRBV20-1	-	TRBJ2-3	-	CSARDAAQYF	TGCAGTGCTAGAGATGCGGCGCAGTATTTT
TRBV5-5	few	TRBJ1-5	TRBD1	CASSPGTGYSNQPQHF	TGTGCCAGCAGCCCGGGGACAGGCTATAGCAATCAGCCCCAGCATTTT
TRBV4-2	-	TRBJ2-3	-	CASSPPSGSTDTQYF	TGTGCCAGCAGCCCTCCAAGCGGGAGCACAGATACGCAGTATTTT
TRBV9	once	TRBJ2-1	-	CASSRDSYNEQFF	TGTGCCAGCAGCCGGGACTCATACAATGAGCAGTTCTTC
TRBV18	-	TRBJ2-3	TRBD2	CASSPLASGLTDTQYF	TGTGCCAGCTCACCACTGGCTAGCGGGTTGACAGATACGCAGTATTTT
TRBV6-1	-	TRBJ2-5	-	CASSEPTRWGQETQYF	TGTGCCAGCAGTGAACCGACTAGATGGGGGCAAGAGACCCAGTACTTC
TRBV7-8	-	TRBJ2-7	TRBD2	CASSGPSGRARGQYF	TGTGCCAGCAGCGGCCCTAGCGGGAGGGCCAGAGGGCAGTACTTC
TRBV11-3	-	TRBJ2-7	TRBD2	CASSLDQGTSGNYEQYF	TGTGCCAGCAGCTTAGACCAAGGGACTAGCGGGAACTACGAGCAGTACTTC
TRBV7-3	once	TRBJ2-5	TRBD2	CASSLNQREAGRETQYF	TGTGCCAGCAGCTTAAACCAGCGGGAGGCAGGGAGAGAGACCCAGTACTTC
TRBV29-1	-	TRBJ2-7	-	CSALGENYEQYF	TGCAGCGCCCTGGGCGAGAACTACGAGCAGTACTTC
TRBV4-3	-	TRBJ2-7	TRBD2	CASSPTFLPGLAGVPEQYF	TGCGCCAGCAGCCCTACCTTCCTTCCTGGACTAGCGGGAGTCCCCGAGCAGTACTTC
TRBV13	-	TRBJ2-3	-	CASSPGLIKSTDTQYF	TGTGCCAGCAGCCCGGGACTGATAAAGAGCACAGATACGCAGTATTTT
TRBV28	-	TRBJ1-1	-	CASSRTRNTEAFF	TGTGCCAGCAGCCGGACAAGGAACACTGAAGCTTTCTTT